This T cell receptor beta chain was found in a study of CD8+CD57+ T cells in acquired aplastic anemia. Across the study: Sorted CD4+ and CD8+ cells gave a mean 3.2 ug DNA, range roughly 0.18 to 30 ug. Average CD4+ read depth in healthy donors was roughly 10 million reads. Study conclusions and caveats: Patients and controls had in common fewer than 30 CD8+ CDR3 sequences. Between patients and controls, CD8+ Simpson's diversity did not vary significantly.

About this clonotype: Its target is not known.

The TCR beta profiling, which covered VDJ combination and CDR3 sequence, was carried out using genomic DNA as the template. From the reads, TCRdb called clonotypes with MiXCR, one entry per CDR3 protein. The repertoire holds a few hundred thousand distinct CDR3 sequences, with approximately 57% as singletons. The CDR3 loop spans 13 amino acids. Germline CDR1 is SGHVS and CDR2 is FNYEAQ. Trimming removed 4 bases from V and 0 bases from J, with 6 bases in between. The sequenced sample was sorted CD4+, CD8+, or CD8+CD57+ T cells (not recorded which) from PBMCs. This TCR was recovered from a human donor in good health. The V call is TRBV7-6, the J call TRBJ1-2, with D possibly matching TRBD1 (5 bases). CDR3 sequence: CASSSTANYGYTF. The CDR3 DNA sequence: TGTGCCAGCAGCTCGACAGCTAACTATGGCTACACCTTC.